The 21 T cell receptor beta chains below come from one sample, sequenced in a study of blood T cell repertoires in COVID-19. The method was immunoSEQ multiplex PCR; TCRdb's version includes in-frame clones alone and lacks a portion of them. The sample comprises 120,000 to 150,000 clones, about 84% of which are singletons, and 10% to 15% rests with the top ten. The specimen sequenced was peripheral blood. The receptors derive from a man aged 60 to 75 with active or convalescent COVID-19.

V gene TRBV7-7 combines with J gene TRBJ2-1; 8 positions match TRBD2. With 5 bases clipped from V and 6 bases from J, the junction kept 9 bases outside the gene matches. The germline V gene has CDR1 SSHAT and CDR2 FNYEAQ (reference sequence). CDR3 length: 15 residues. The CDR3 is CASSPSDGRVNEQFF. CDR3 bases: TGTGCCAGCAGCCCCTCGGACGGGAGGGTCAATGAGCAGTTCTTC.

This clone was picked up a small number of times. This chain connects TRBV7-2 to TRBJ2-1; TRBD2 might be the D (5 bases). Between the trimmed V and J ends, which lost 5 bases and 6 bases, there was a span of 17 bases. CDR1 is SGHTA, CDR2 FQGNSA, per germline. This CDR3 has 15 amino acids. CDR3 in amino acids: CASSPYGRVGNEQFF. CDR3 sequence (DNA): TGTGCCAGCAGCCCCTATGGGAGAGTGGGCAATGAGCAGTTCTTC.

The V call is TRBV9, the J call TRBJ1-6; TRBD1 is a possible D gene (5 bases). The germline V gene has CDR1 SGDLS and CDR2 YYNGEE. The CDR3 has 15 amino acids. V was pared by 0 bases and J by 4 bases, with 8 bases between. CDR3 amino acids: CASSVGTPYNSPLHF. The CDR3 nucleotides read TGTGCCAGCAGCGTAGGGACACCTTATAATTCACCCCTCCACTTT.

This chain links TRBV11-2 with TRBJ2-3; 9 positions match TRBD2. The CDR3 spans 15 residues. In germline, CDR1 is SGHAT, CDR2 FQNNGV. The trim removed 5 bases at V and 2 bases at J, leaving 5 bases unmatched. The CDR3 sequence: CASSHSGSHTDTQYF. The CDR3 DNA reads TGTGCCAGCAGCCATAGCGGGAGCCACACAGATACGCAGTATTTT.

The chain has TRBV10-3 and TRBJ2-5; D is unclear. CDR3 length: 12 amino acids. CDR1 is ENHRY, CDR2 SYGVKD, per germline. Trimming pared 4 bases from V and 1 base from J, leaving 4 bases between. The CDR3 loop is CAISVSQETQYF. CDR3 nucleotides: TGTGCCATCAGTGTTAGCCAAGAGACCCAGTACTTC.

The chain is built from TRBV12-5 and TRBJ2-3, with D perhaps matching TRBD2 (5 bases). Germline V gives CDR1 LGHNT, CDR2 FRNRAP. Trimming stripped 4 bases from V and 6 bases from J, with 8 bases between. The length of the CDR3 is 12 residues. The DNA for the CDR3 is TGTGCTAGTGGTTCGAGGGTGGATACGCAGTATTTT. Translated: CASGSRVDTQYF.

This clone is a singleton in its sample. The rearrangement links TRBV3-1 (or the pseudogene TRBV3-2) to TRBJ2-1; D perhaps matches TRBD2 (5 bases). Between the trimmed V and J ends, which lost 4 bases and 5 bases, there was a span of 15 bases. Germline CDR1 is LGHDT and CDR2 is YNNKEL (reference sequence). The CDR3 spans 15 residues. CDR3 DNA sequence: TGTGCCAGCAGCCCCCTGAGGGCGCCACACAATGAGCAGTTCTTC. Residues: CASSPLRAPHNEQFF.

This rearrangement joins TRBV27 to TRBJ2-5, with 9 bases aligning to TRBD2. This CDR3 contains 15 residues. The germline V gene has CDR1 MNHEY and CDR2 SMNVEV (reference sequence). The J segment lost 0 bases and the V segment lost 5 bases, leaving 4 bases of the junction unmatched. CDR3 amino acids: CASSELAGDQETQYF. Here the CDR3 DNA reads TGTGCCAGCAGTGAGTTAGCGGGGGACCAAGAGACCCAGTACTTC.

The chain joins TRBV6-2 or TRBV6-3 to TRBJ1-5; TRBD1 aligns across 9 bases. Looked up from germline, CDR1 is MNHEY and CDR2 is SVGEGT. The junction had 9 bases not matched to a gene; V was cut back by 6 bases and J by 6 bases. CDR3 length: 15 residues. The CDR3 is CASSQATGGGQPQHF. As DNA, the CDR3 is TGTGCCAGCAGCCAAGCCACAGGGGGCGGTCAGCCCCAGCATTTT.

This sequence joins TRBV24-1 and TRBJ1-1, with TRBD1 as a possible D gene (5 bases). The CDR3 consists of 14 residues. CDR1 is KGHDR and CDR2 is SFDVKD in the germline V gene. Trimming took 1 base from V and 10 from J, leaving 15 bases between them. Written as DNA, the CDR3 is TGTGCCACCAGTGATTTTCCCGCGACAGCGGGAGCTTTCTTT. As protein: CATSDFPATAGAFF.

The chain recombines TRBV4-2 with TRBJ1-4; D unclear. The CDR3 is 14 residues long. Germline V gene data show CDR1 as LGHNA and CDR2 as YNFKEQ. Trimming removed 5 bases at V and 7 bases at J, with 14 bases between. The CDR3 DNA reads as TGTGCCAGCAGCATCCGGCCCTCGGGTGAAAAACTGTTTTTT. It specifies CASSIRPSGEKLFF.

There are a few counts of this clone. This chain links TRBV2 with TRBJ2-4; TRBD1 aligns across 11 bases. The trim removed 6 bases at V and 8 bases at J, leaving 9 bases unmatched. This CDR3 comprises 15 residues. Germline V gene data show CDR1 as SNHLY and CDR2 as FYNNEI. CDR3 bases: TGTGCCAGCAGCCCTTGGGGACAGGGGGTTGACATTCAGTACTTC. Translated: CASSPWGQGVDIQYF.

The rearrangement joins TRBV19 to TRBJ1-5, with 11 bases identical to TRBD1. V lost 10 bases to trimming and J lost 6 bases; unmatched junction nucleotides: 8. The CDR3 consists of 14 residues. Germline V gene lookup returns CDR1 LNHDA and CDR2 SQIVND (reference sequence). CDR3 in DNA: TGTGCCAAGGACAGGGGGCCGAGGGGTCAGCCCCAGCATTTT. It translates to CAKDRGPRGQPQHF.

V and J are TRBV4-1 and TRBJ1-2, with 9 positions matching TRBD1. Germline lookup yields CDR1 MGHRA and CDR2 YSYEKL. The CDR3 contains 18 residues. V lost 3 bases and J lost 3; bases outside the gene matches: 14. This CDR3 reads CASSHRPGTGKLDYGYTF. The CDR3 nucleotides read TGCGCCAGCAGCCACCGTCCCGGGACAGGGAAATTGGACTATGGCTACACCTTC.

V gene TRBV19 combines with J gene TRBJ1-1; weak D call: TRBD1 (5 bases). Germline CDR1 is LNHDA and CDR2 is SQIVND (reference sequence). The CDR3 contains 14 residues. V gave up 3 bases and J gave up 4 bases, with 12 bases separating them. Here the CDR3 DNA reads TGTGCCAGTAGTATTTCCAGGGCCGGCACTGAAGCTTTCTTT. Translated: CASSISRAGTEAFF. The whole variable domain, remainder taken from reference TRBV19 and TRBJ1-1, is DGGITQSPKYLFRKEGQNVTLSCEQNLNHDAMYWYRQDPGQGLRLIYYSQIVNDFQKGDIAEGYSVSREKKESFPLTVTSAQKNPTAFYLCASSISRAGTEAFFGQGTRLTVV.

This chain joins TRBV24-1 and TRBJ1-3; D call uncertain. Germline CDR1 and CDR2: KGHDR and SFDVKD. The CDR3 is 16 amino acids. The ends were cut back, 2 bases at V and 2 bases at J, with 12 bases in the middle. CDR3 in DNA: TGTGCCACCAGTGATTCCCCCGGGCGGGCTGGAAACACCATATATTTT. This translates into CATSDSPGRAGNTIYF.

The chain uses TRBV4-3 and TRBJ1-6, with D maybe TRBD1 (6 bases). V lost 1 base, J lost 6 bases, and 16 bases lay in between. The germline V gene encodes CDR1 LGHNA and CDR2 YSLEER. The CDR3 covers 17 residues. CDR3 loop: CASSQGTAGRGNSPLHF. The CDR3 DNA sequence: TGCGCCAGCAGCCAAGGGACGGCGGGCAGGGGTAATTCACCCCTCCACTTT.

Remarks on this clone: One end of the junction does not line up with germline, which may come from a read error. This chain links TRBV12-3 or TRBV12-4 with TRBJ1-5; D is unclear. This CDR3 region has 13 residues. The CDR3 DNA follows: TGTGCCAGCAGCTTAGGGCAGAATCAGCCCCAGCATTTT. This gives the protein CASSLGQNQPQHF.

The chain couples TRBV4-1 to TRBJ1-5; no firm D call. Trimming pared 0 bases from V and 4 bases from J, leaving 4 bases between. Germline V gene data show CDR1 as MGHRA and CDR2 as YSYEKL. The CDR3 sequence is 13 residues long. CDR3 sequence reads: CASSQDRNQPQHF. The CDR3 bases are TGCGCCAGCAGCCAAGACAGAAATCAGCCCCAGCATTTT.

This clone turned up a few times. The rearrangement uses TRBV19 and TRBJ2-6; TRBD1 aligns across 8 bases. The length of the CDR3 is 19 residues. Germline assignment: CDR1 LNHDA and CDR2 SQIVND (reference sequence). V shed 3 bases and J 0 bases; nucleotides not matched to a gene: 10. DNA for the CDR3: TGTGCCAGTAGTATGGGCGCGACAGGGGATTTCTCTGGGGCCAACGTCCTGACTTTC. Translating gives CASSMGATGDFSGANVLTF.

The J gene is TRBJ2-1, the V gene TRBV5-1; 9 nucleotides line up with TRBD2. The V gene's germline CDR1 is SGHRS and CDR2 YFSETQ. The CDR3 contains 15 residues. The ends lost 3 bases at V and 6 bases at J; junction bases unmatched: 7. DNA of the CDR3: TGCGCCAGCAGCTCTTCTAGCGGGAATTCCAATGAGCAGTTCTTC. It yields the protein CASSSSSGNSNEQFF.